This T cell receptor (beta chain) was profiled in a study of blood T cell repertoires in COVID-19. Overall study context: Collection of acute and convalescent COVID-19 samples took place in the United States, Italy and Spain. PBMCs, B-cell-depleted T cells, or T cells were the source of the cDNA or gDNA that made up the material.

There are 14 residues in the CDR3. V shed 1 base and J shed 3 bases, with 9 bases lying between them. From germline, CDR1 is MGHRA and CDR2 YSYEKL. Here immunoSEQ multiplex PCR was the method, and the copy in TCRdb shows in-frame clones only, minus some. This sample has under 550,000 clones, with over 85% found just once. The chain joins TRBV4-1 to TRBJ2-5; no clear D. Sequenced material: peripheral blood. This sequence originates from a man aged 18 to 30 with COVID-19, enrolled during active disease. CDR3 sequence: CASSQVYLKETQYF. In DNA, the CDR3 is TGCGCCAGCAGCCAAGTTTACTTGAAAGAGACCCAGTACTTC.